The next 4 T cell receptor beta chains were all read from a single sample in a study of T-cell reconstitution after alpha-beta-depleted transplantation in children. Unique molecular identifiers were used to barcode this TCRbeta library. TCRdb analysed the PCR reads with MiXCR anew, one entry per CDR3 protein. The sample carries about 540,000 distinct CDR3 sequences, 15% to 20% recorded once. The starting material was PBMCs from the stem cell graft donor, obtained from the stem cell graft. The source of these receptors is a human donor who donated a stem cell graft to a child with acute lymphoblastic leukemia.

The chain couples TRBV12-3 or TRBV12-4 to TRBJ1-6, with 8 bases aligning to TRBD1. Unmatched junction bases numbered 7, after V lost 6 bases and J lost 9 bases. This CDR3 is built from 14 residues. The CDR3: CASSRTGISSPLHF. Here the CDR3 DNA reads TGTGCCAGCAGCCGGACAGGGATCTCTTCACCCCTCCACTTT.

This clonotype was picked up a small number of times. This chain uses TRBV5-1 with TRBJ2-7, with 11 positions matching TRBD2. The CDR3 has 15 residues. CDR1 and CDR2 from the germline V gene are SGHRS and YFSETQ. The junction had 3 bases not matched to a gene; V was cut back by 1 base and J by 3 bases. The DNA for the CDR3 is TGCGCCAGCAGCTTGATACTAGCGGGGGACTACGAGCAGTACTTC. It codes for CASSLILAGDYEQYF.

This clonotype was seen a few times. The CDR3 here is CSARDWDRADGYTF. In DNA, the CDR3 is TGCAGTGCTAGAGATTGGGACCGGGCAGACGGCTACACCTTC. The chain carries TRBV20-1 and TRBJ1-2; the D gene is possibly TRBD1 (5 bases). The ends were cut back, 0 bases at V and 8 bases at J, with 16 bases in the middle. CDR1 is DFQATT and CDR2 is SNEGSKA in the germline V gene (reference sequence). The CDR3 sequence is 14 residues long.

This clonotype was seen ten or more times. V usage is TRBV5-1 and J usage is TRBJ2-2; 11 bases are shared with TRBD2. Trimming removed 0 bases from V and 4 bases from J; junction bases left unmatched: 11. CDR3 size: 19 residues. Germline assignment: CDR1 SGHRS and CDR2 YFSETQ. CDR3 sequence (DNA): TGCGCCAGCAGCTTGGCCGAGTATCTAGCGGGAGGAGTCACCGGGGAGCTGTTTTTT. Translation: CASSLAEYLAGGVTGELFF.